Here is one TCR beta chain with its context. The V gene's germline CDR1 is SGHRS and CDR2 YFSETQ. The CDR3 is made up of 16 amino acids. With a J-beta primer mix and a sample-barcoded 5' primer, a second PCR ran roughly 6 to 11 cycles. No fewer than 3 million CDR3-containing paired-end reads came from each sample. TCRdb called the 5' RACE reads again in MiXCR, with one record for every CDR3 protein. In the table there are 600,000 to 800,000 distinct CDR3 sequences, 45% to 60% of which are singletons. The sample originates from a study of blood T cells in healthy people across ages. The TCR comes from a woman older than 75 in good health. The chain carries TRBV5-1 and TRBJ2-1; tentative D call: TRBD2 (6 bases). The J call could be wrong; TRBJ2-7 is a better fit for the DNA end. The sequenced material came from blood. Here the CDR3 DNA reads TGCGCCAGCAGCGCCGGGAGCGCCTCTTCCTACAATGAGCAGTACTTC. It yields the protein CASSAGSASSYNEQYF.